The present TCR beta chain was sequenced within a study of shared clonotypes between healthy human individuals. Trimming shortened V by 10 bases and J by 4 bases, and 21 bases separated the two germline ends. Germline loops: CDR1 MNHEY, CDR2 SVGAGI. This CDR3 has 15 amino acids. The table came from immunoSEQ multiplex PCR; TCRdb's copy has only in-frame clones and leaves some out. The table shows 650,000 to 800,000 clones, with 72% occurring only once. Naive CD4+ cells were CD45RA-selected; the remaining cells were memory. Sequencing was done on a sample of memory CD4+ T cells sorted from blood. The subset is: CD45RA-negative fraction. The rearrangement uses TRBV6-5 and TRBJ2-3; a weak D match, TRBD2 (5 bases). The receptor comes from a woman aged 25-40 years in good health. The CDR3 bases are TGTGCCACCCGATCTAGCTTCCTCGGGGCAGATACGCAGTATTTT. It translates to CATRSSFLGADTQYF.